This TCR beta chain derives from a study of shared clonotypes between healthy human individuals. Study findings and constraints: Specimens sampled were limited to blood, with tissue repertoires likely differing. Naive CD4 clonotypes overlapped across several donors at 4.5% to 5.5%.

About this clone: Antigen specificity is unknown. Within the sample, other DNA sequences also encode this same CDR3.

Germline values: CDR1 MDHEN, CDR2 SYDVKM. J was trimmed by 0 bases and V by 3 bases; bases with no gene match: 2. This CDR3 comprises 15 residues. Sequenced by immunoSEQ multiplex PCR; TCRdb stores in-frame clones only, minus some. The sample carries about 2.5 million clones, 85% to 95% recorded once. The sample comprised naive CD4+ T cells from PBMCs. Subset meaning: CD45RA+ positively selected. The J gene is TRBJ2-3, the V gene TRBV28; 8 bases are a match to TRBD1. The TCR sequence derives from a man younger than 35 in good health. Some clones in this sample may be carry-over from other donors' samples. The CDR3 region is CASSLRQGSTDTQYF. In nucleotides, the CDR3 is TGTGCCAGCAGTTTGAGACAGGGGAGCACAGATACGCAGTATTTT. Combining the CDR3 with reference TRBV28 and TRBJ2-3 gives the whole variable domain DVKVTQSSRYLVKRTGEKVFLECVQDMDHENMFWYRQDPGLGLRLIYFSYDVKMKEKGDIPEGYSVSREKKERFSLILESASTNQTSMYLCASSLRQGSTDTQYFGPGTRLTVL.